This record covers a single TCR beta chain. Original methodology: Reference gene primer amplification gave estimated nucleated cell counts. Profiled with immunoSEQ multiplex PCR; TCRdb holds only in-frame clones, not every one. The DNA gave D and trimming, while V, J and clone size come from that table. The data hold about 190,000 clones, with approximately 86% observed a single time. This record belongs to a study of blood T cell repertoires in COVID-19. Overall study context: The United States, Italy and Spain provided the acute and convalescent COVID-19 samples. Nucleic acid was either cDNA or gDNA, and it came from T cells, B-cell-depleted T cells, or PBMCs.

Deletions cut 5 bases from V and 7 bases from J, with 14 bases between. Per the germline V gene, CDR1 is SNHLY and CDR2 is FYNNEI. CDR3 size: 14 residues. Patients in Seattle were enrolled during active infection, then followed longitudinally. The sequenced sample was peripheral blood. V is TRBV2 and J is TRBJ1-4, with D perhaps TRBD1 (5 bases). The receptor was derived from a man older than 75 with COVID-19, enrolled during active disease. The CDR3 DNA reads as TGTGCCAGCAGTACAGGACGAGTTCTTGAAAAACTGTTTTTT. Its translation: CASSTGRVLEKLFF.